The 12 T cell receptor beta chains presented below share a single source sample, sequenced in a study of T-cell reconstitution after alpha-beta-depleted transplantation in children. Preparation of the TCRbeta library used unique molecular identifiers. TCRdb re-analysed the PCR reads in MiXCR, keeping a single row per CDR3 protein. This table has just over 200,000 distinct CDR3 sequences, approximately 8.4% appearing once. The specimen was PBMCs, mostly from graft donor cells, collected 360 days after TCRalphabeta/CD19-depleted stem cell transplant. All receptors derive from a male patient between 2 and 15 years old who had a stem cell transplant for acute myeloid leukemia, so the T cells may come from the graft donor.

This clonotype was observed a handful of times. This chain uses TRBV7-2 with TRBJ2-2; D gene unclear. The V and J ends lost 2 bases and 3 bases respectively, with 7 bases between them. The length of the CDR3 is 14 residues. CDR1 SGHTA and CDR2 FQGNSA come from the germline V gene. Written as DNA, the CDR3 is TGTGCCAGCAGCTTAATCGCTCACACCGGGGAGCTGTTTTTT. Its translation: CASSLIAHTGELFF.

As DNA, the CDR3 is TGCGCCAGCAGCTTAGCGGGGGGACCGGAGGTAAACGGGGAGCTGTTTTTT. The encoded protein is CASSLAGGPEVNGELFF. The genes are TRBV5-1 and TRBJ2-2; 9 positions agree with TRBD2. This CDR3 region has 17 residues. From germline, CDR1 is SGHRS and CDR2 YFSETQ. V shed 2 bases, J shed 7 bases, and the junction held 12 bases outside the gene matches.

The chain recombines TRBV6-5 with TRBJ2-3; no clear D gene. The germline V gene encodes CDR1 MNHEY and CDR2 SVGAGI. The CDR3 covers 13 residues. V lost 0 bases, J lost 3 bases, and 4 bases lay in between. DNA for the CDR3: TGTGCCAGCAGTTACTCGGAGACAGATACGCAGTATTTT. Its translation: CASSYSETDTQYF.

V and J are TRBV28 and TRBJ2-7, with TRBD2 matching over 9 bases. The CDR3 has 15 residues. The germline V gene has CDR1 MDHEN and CDR2 SYDVKM. V dropped 5 bases and J dropped 5; count of bases not matched to a gene: 10. CDR3 loop: CASSQAGTSFHEQYV. CDR3 nucleotide sequence: TGTGCCAGCAGTCAAGCCGGGACTAGCTTCCACGAGCAGTACGTC.

This clonotype was recorded a few times. This chain joins TRBV30 and TRBJ2-1; tentatively, D is TRBD1 (6 bases). This CDR3 contains 12 residues. The germline CDR1 and CDR2 sequences are GTSNPN and SVGIG (reference sequence). V shed 4 bases and J shed 10 bases, with 14 bases lying between them. The CDR3 protein is CAWTGSGQEQFF. In nucleotides, the CDR3 is TGTGCCTGGACCGGAAGCGGACAGGAGCAGTTCTTC.

This clonotype was found a few times. This rearrangement joins TRBV5-5 to TRBJ2-2, with 7 bases aligning to TRBD2. The V and J ends lost 2 bases and 5 bases, in that order; junction bases with no gene match: 6. There are 15 residues in the CDR3. The germline V gene has CDR1 SGHKS and CDR2 YYEKEE (reference sequence). The CDR3 spells CASSFWRERTGELFF. CDR3 nucleotide sequence: TGTGCCAGCAGCTTTTGGCGGGAGAGGACCGGGGAGCTGTTTTTT.

This clonotype was counted only a few times. V is TRBV20-1 and J is TRBJ2-3, with 8 bases aligning to TRBD1. The junction had 5 bases not matched to a gene; V was cut back by 6 bases and J by 0 bases. Germline CDR1 DFQATT, CDR2 SNEGSKA (reference sequence). This CDR3 is built from 14 residues. The CDR3 loop reads CSASGQGSTDTQYF. Written as DNA, the CDR3 is TGCAGTGCCTCAGGACAGGGAAGCACAGATACGCAGTATTTT.

The chain is built from TRBV6-5 and TRBJ2-3; tentatively, D is TRBD2 (7 bases). Germline CDR1 reads MNHEY; CDR2 reads SVGAGI. Trimming took 3 bases from V and 1 from J, leaving 14 bases between them. CDR3 length: 16 residues. The CDR3: CASSYRKGGRTDTQYF. CDR3 DNA sequence: TGTGCCAGCAGTTATCGGAAGGGGGGGCGCACAGATACGCAGTATTTT.

This clonotype was detected only a few times. The chain combines TRBV5-1 with TRBJ2-5; unclear D gene. The V end was cut by 0 bases, the J end by 2 bases, with 8 bases between. Germline values: CDR1 SGHRS, CDR2 YFSETQ. The CDR3 is 14 amino acids. The CDR3: CASSLAAAQETQYF. DNA of the CDR3: TGCGCCAGCAGCTTGGCGGCAGCTCAAGAGACCCAGTACTTC.

The rearrangement uses TRBV7-3 and TRBJ2-2, with D unclear. V gave up 1 base and J gave up 0 bases, with 12 bases separating them. This CDR3 has 17 residues. In germline, CDR1 is SGHTA, CDR2 FQGTGA. The CDR3 here is CASSLIGSVTNTGELFF. The CDR3 DNA follows: TGTGCCAGCAGCTTAATCGGATCGGTAACGAACACCGGGGAGCTGTTTTTT.

The rearrangement joins TRBV28 to TRBJ2-1; tentative D call: TRBD2 (6 bases). The CDR3 length is 15 residues. Germline V CDR1 and CDR2: MDHEN, SYDVKM. Trimming cost V 5 bases and J 4 bases, with 15 bases left between them. In DNA form, the CDR3 reads TGTGCCAGCAGTCCTTTGGGGGGTGGTTACAATGAGCAGTTCTTC. This encodes CASSPLGGGYNEQFF.

This clonotype was found a few times. The genes are TRBV12-3 or TRBV12-4 and TRBJ1-2, with 7 bases that match TRBD1. The CDR3 consists of 16 residues. V gave up 7 bases and J gave up 1 base; unmatched junction bases: 12. CDR3 protein: CASTQTGPLFNYGYTF. CDR3 DNA: TGTGCCAGCACCCAGACAGGGCCCCTTTTTAACTATGGCTACACCTTC.